Sequencing of this TCR beta chain was carried out in a study of identical twins. V lost 7 bases and J lost 2; bases outside the gene matches: 4. The CDR3 contains 15 residues. A universal primer site came from template switching; cDNA carried unique molecular identifiers. TCRdb processed the 5' RACE reads anew with MiXCR; each CDR3 protein has one entry. The sample holds around 490,000 distinct CDR3 sequences, under 25% seen once. These sequences were also reported in another study, on yellow fever vaccine responses in identical twins. That source reports: Reportedly, twins' vaccine T cell responses looked partly convergent and partly personalized.

This chain joins TRBV12-3 or TRBV12-4 and TRBJ2-6; 8 nucleotides agree with TRBD1. The specimen sequenced was CD4+ T cells sorted from blood. The clonotype originates from a woman aged 18-29 years in good health. Written as DNA, the CDR3 is TGTGCCAGCACCCCAGGGGGCGCTGGGGCCAACGTCCTGACTTTC. Translating it yields CASTPGGAGANVLTF.